The next 3 T cell receptor beta chains were all read from a single sample in a study of blood T cell repertoires in COVID-19. Profiling relied on immunoSEQ multiplex PCR, and the TCRdb table lists in-frame clones only, not all of them. The table has some 83,000 clones, 80% seen once. The material sequenced was peripheral blood. These receptors all come from a man aged 55 to 69 with active or convalescent COVID-19.

This clone was counted a single time. The chain links TRBV13 to TRBJ2-3; 11 bases are a match to TRBD2. CDR1 PRHDT and CDR2 FYEKMQ come from the germline V gene (reference sequence). The CDR3 extends over 15 amino acids. V shed 4 bases and J 4 bases; nucleotides not matched to a gene: 4. CDR3 sequence reads: CASSSSGLAADTQYF. The CDR3, as DNA: TGTGCCAGCAGCTCATCGGGACTAGCGGCAGATACGCAGTATTTT.

This clone was observed a single time. This sequence joins TRBV27 and TRBJ2-7; the match to TRBD1 covers 7 bases. Trimming cost V 5 bases and J 3 bases; bases outside gene matches: 4. CDR1 MNHEY and CDR2 SMNVEV come from the germline V gene (reference sequence). CDR3 size: 13 residues. CDR3 region: CASSATGVYEQYF. CDR3 bases: TGTGCCAGCAGTGCAACAGGGGTCTACGAGCAGTACTTC.

This chain connects TRBV7-2 to TRBJ1-3; D remains ambiguous. The CDR3 consists of 15 residues. Per germline, CDR1 SGHTA and CDR2 FQGNSA. V was pared by 2 bases and J by 4 bases, with 12 bases between. CDR3 region: CASSLSPGGGNTIYF. The DNA of the CDR3 is TGTGCCAGCAGCTTAAGCCCAGGAGGAGGAAACACCATATATTTT.